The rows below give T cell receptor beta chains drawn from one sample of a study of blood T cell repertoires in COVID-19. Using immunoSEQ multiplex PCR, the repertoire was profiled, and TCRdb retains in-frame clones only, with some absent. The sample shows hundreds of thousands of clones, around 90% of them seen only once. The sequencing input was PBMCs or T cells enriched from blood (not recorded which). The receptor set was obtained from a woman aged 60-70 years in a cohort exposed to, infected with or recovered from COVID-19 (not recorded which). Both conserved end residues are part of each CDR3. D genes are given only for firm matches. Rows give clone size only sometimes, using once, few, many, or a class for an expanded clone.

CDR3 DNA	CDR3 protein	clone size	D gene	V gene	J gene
TGTGCCACCAGTGATCCGAGTGGCGGAGCGGGAGTGGGGGAGCAGTACTTC	CATSDPSGGAGVGEQYF	NA	TRBD2	TRBV24-1	TRBJ2-7
TGTGCCAGTAGTATTACTAGCGGAGCATACAATGAGCAGTTCTTC	CASSITSGAYNEQFF	NA	TRBD2	TRBV19	TRBJ2-1
TGTGCCAGCAGCCCGACTAGCGGGGGCACAGATACGCAGTATTTT	CASSPTSGGTDTQYF	NA	TRBD2	TRBV7-3	TRBJ2-3
TGTGCCAGCAGTTACGGGGGAGGAGGAAGATACGAGCAGTACTTC	CASSYGGGGRYEQYF	NA	NA	TRBV6-5	TRBJ2-7
TGCGCCAGCAGCTTCCAGGGGAGTACCGGGGAGCTGTTTTTT	CASSFQGSTGELFF	once	NA	TRBV5-1	TRBJ2-2
TGCGCCAGCAGCCCGCCGGGACTAGGGACAGATACGCAGTATTTT	CASSPPGLGTDTQYF	NA	TRBD2	TRBV5-1	TRBJ2-3
TGTGCCAGCAGTCGCGACAGGGGACTCCGCCAGCCCCAGCATTTT	CASSRDRGLRQPQHF	NA	TRBD1	TRBV28	TRBJ1-5
TGTGCCAGCAGTTCTCCAGGGTTCGGGGAGCTGTTTTTT	CASSSPGFGELFF	few	NA	TRBV7-2	TRBJ2-2
TGCGCCATTTCGAAAGACAGGGGGTTTTACGGCTATCCCTACGAGCAGTACTTC	CAISKDRGFYGYPYEQYF	NA	TRBD1	TRBV10-2	TRBJ2-7
TGTGCCAGTAGTTTCCGGACTAGCGGGAGCTCATTCAATGAGCAGTTCTTC	CASSFRTSGSSFNEQFF	NA	TRBD2	TRBV19	TRBJ2-1
TGTGCCTGGAGCCCCGCGGGACAGGGGACAGATACGCAGTATTTT	CAWSPAGQGTDTQYF	once	TRBD1	TRBV30	TRBJ2-3
TGTGCCACCAGCAGACCCCGGGGACAGGGATACGAGCAGTACTTC	CATSRPRGQGYEQYF	NA	TRBD1	TRBV15	TRBJ2-7
TGTGCCACCAGCTTCGGGGTTTCGACTAATGAAAAACTGTTTTTT	CATSFGVSTNEKLFF	NA	NA	TRBV15	TRBJ1-4
TGTGCCAGCAGTTTAGGACAAGCCGCAACTAATGAAAAACTGTTTTTT	CASSLGQAATNEKLFF	NA	NA	TRBV27	TRBJ1-4
TGTGCCTGGAATGGGACAGGGATGACCTGGCGCTACGAGCAGTACTTC	CAWNGTGMTWRYEQYF	NA	TRBD1	TRBV30	TRBJ2-7
TGTGCCAGCAGTTTATATGGGACAGGGGGAGAGACCCAGTACTTC	CASSLYGTGGETQYF	NA	TRBD1	TRBV27	TRBJ2-5
TGCGCCACCGGACAGGACACCGGGGAGCTGTTTTTT	CATGQDTGELFF	NA	TRBD1	TRBV10-1	TRBJ2-2
TGTGCCAGTAGTCGGCAACAGGGGCCGCCCCAGCATTTT	CASSRQQGPPQHF	once	TRBD1	TRBV19	TRBJ1-5
TGTGCCAGCAGTGGCTCAAGGGGGTCCTACGAGCAGTACTTC	CASSGSRGSYEQYF	NA	NA	TRBV27	TRBJ2-7
TGTGCCTGGTCGTCACAGGGAAATCAGCCCCAGCATTTT	CAWSSQGNQPQHF	NA	NA	TRBV30	TRBJ1-5
TGTGCAAGTCGCCTCCATATGTCCGGACTAGCGGGAGGGCCGACCACCGGGGAGCTGTTTTTT	CASRLHMSGLAGGPTTGELFF	NA	NA	TRBV12-2	TRBJ2-2
TGTGCCAGTTCTTCAGGGACTATTCGGAATCAGCCCCAGCATTTT	CASSSGTIRNQPQHF	NA	NA	TRBV19	TRBJ1-5
TGTGCCTGGAGGAAGGACAATACCAATCAGCCCCAGCATTTT	CAWRKDNTNQPQHF	few	NA	TRBV30	TRBJ1-5
TGTGCCAGCAGCGATTCACAGAGTAATCAGCCCCAGCATTTT	CASSDSQSNQPQHF	NA	NA	TRBV28	TRBJ1-5
TGTGCCAGCAGCCTATCTCTAGGGGCCCCGTATGGCTACACCTTC	CASSLSLGAPYGYTF	NA	NA	TRBV3-1/TRBV3-2	TRBJ1-2
TGTGCCACCAGTGATTTGTCCGGGACAGGAAGCACAGATACGCAGTATTTT	CATSDLSGTGSTDTQYF	NA	TRBD1	TRBV24-1	TRBJ2-3
TGTGCCAGCAACCCGGGACTAGCGGGAGTTACCGACTACAATGAGCAGTTCTTC	CASNPGLAGVTDYNEQFF	NA	TRBD2	TRBV3-1/TRBV3-2	TRBJ2-1
TGTGCCAGCAGTTACCCCCCTTCTGGGGCCAACGTCCTGACTTTC	CASSYPPSGANVLTF	NA	NA	TRBV6-5	TRBJ2-6
TGTGCCAGCAGCTCCGGGACTAGCGGTCTCAATGAGCAGTTCTTC	CASSSGTSGLNEQFF	NA	TRBD2	TRBV5-4	TRBJ2-1
TGTGCCAGCGGGGTAGCGGGAGGGGATGAGCAGTTCTTC	CASGVAGGDEQFF	NA	TRBD2	TRBV28	TRBJ2-1
TGTGCCAGCAGTGAAGCTCGCGGGAGTCGGTACGAGCAGTACTTC	CASSEARGSRYEQYF	once	TRBD2	TRBV6-1	TRBJ2-7
TGTGCCAGTGGACTAGCTCGAGAGACCCAGTACTTC	CASGLARETQYF	NA	TRBD2	TRBV6-5	TRBJ2-5
TGTGCCAGTACTGAGATCGACAGGCTGAATCAGCCCCAGCATTTT	CASTEIDRLNQPQHF	NA	NA	TRBV19	TRBJ1-5
TGTGCCAGCAGCGTTACCGGGACAGGTCCTGGTTTACTGTTTTTT	CASSVTGTGPGLLFF	NA	TRBD1	TRBV3-1/TRBV3-2	TRBJ1-4
TGTGCCAGCAGTTACTCGACAGGGGCTGATAATCAGCCCCAGCATTTT	CASSYSTGADNQPQHF	NA	TRBD1	TRBV6-5	TRBJ1-5
TGTGCCAGCTCACCAGAACAGGGGGCGTACGAGCAGTACTTC	CASSPEQGAYEQYF	NA	TRBD1	TRBV18	TRBJ2-7
TGCGCCAGCAGCTTGGCAGGAACTGACGAAGCTTTCTTT	CASSLAGTDEAFF	NA	NA	TRBV5-1	TRBJ1-1
TGTGCCAGCAGCAAATCTCCGGGACAGGGAAGAGATACGCAGTATTTT	CASSKSPGQGRDTQYF	NA	NA	TRBV21-1	TRBJ2-3
TGTGCCAGCAGGGGTTCGGGACTAAAGACCTACGAGCAGTACTTC	CASRGSGLKTYEQYF	NA	TRBD2	TRBV2	TRBJ2-7
TGCGCCAGCAGCCAAGAGGGACTAGCGGGATCTGGGGAGCTGTTTTTT	CASSQEGLAGSGELFF	NA	TRBD2	TRBV4-3	TRBJ2-2
TGCGCCAGCAGCCAAGAAGTGGAGGGATCCTCCTACGAGCAGTACTTC	CASSQEVEGSSYEQYF	NA	NA	TRBV4-3	TRBJ2-7
TGTGCCAGCACTAGAGGGGACTATAGCAATCAGCCCCAGCATTTT	CASTRGDYSNQPQHF	NA	NA	TRBV6-5	TRBJ1-5
TGTGCCAGCAGCTTTCATTGGCTCGGCACAGATACGCAGTATTTT	CASSFHWLGTDTQYF	NA	NA	TRBV7-2	TRBJ2-3
TGTGCCAGCAGTTTATATCCCGGACAGGTGGATCAGCCCCAGCATTTT	CASSLYPGQVDQPQHF	NA	TRBD1	TRBV27	TRBJ1-5
TGTGCCAGCAGCCCCCAACGGGGTGGTTTGGACCAGCCCCAGCATTTT	CASSPQRGGLDQPQHF	NA	NA	TRBV4-2	TRBJ1-5
TGTGCCAGCAGCTTAGGGACTAGCGACCACAATGAGCAGTTCTTC	CASSLGTSDHNEQFF	NA	TRBD2	TRBV11-1	TRBJ2-1
TGTGCCAGCATCCCGCGGGGATCTGTATACAATGAGCAGTTCTTC	CASIPRGSVYNEQFF	NA	NA	TRBV27	TRBJ2-1
TGTGCCACCAGCCTACGGGACAGGGGCAACACCGGGGAGCTGTTTTTT	CATSLRDRGNTGELFF	NA	TRBD1	TRBV15	TRBJ2-2
TGTGCCAGCAGCCAAGATCAGGCAGGATGGTATGGCTACACCTTC	CASSQDQAGWYGYTF	NA	NA	TRBV4-2	TRBJ1-2
TGTGCCAGCAGCTCCAGAACCGGGGGTCGAACTGAAGCTTTCTTT	CASSSRTGGRTEAFF	NA	NA	TRBV11-2	TRBJ1-1
TGTGCCAGCTCACCACCTAGTGCGGCCAGAAACACTGAAGCTTTCTTT	CASSPPSAARNTEAFF	NA	NA	TRBV18	TRBJ1-1
TGTGCCAGCAGTTTCCTAGCGGGGGGCTACGAGCAGTACTTC	CASSFLAGGYEQYF	NA	TRBD2	TRBV27	TRBJ2-7
TGTGCCAGCTCACCCTTCCGGACTAGCGATGGCTACACCTTC	CASSPFRTSDGYTF	few	NA	TRBV18	TRBJ1-2
TGTGCCAGCAGTTGGGACAGGACCTACGAGCAGTACTTC	CASSWDRTYEQYF	NA	TRBD1	TRBV6-5	TRBJ2-7
TGTGCCTGTAAGCAGACTAGCGGGAGAACAGATACGCAGTATTTT	CACKQTSGRTDTQYF	NA	TRBD2	TRBV30	TRBJ2-3
TGTGCCAGCAGCTTTTACCAGGGGGGCAATCAGCCCCAGCATTTT	CASSFYQGGNQPQHF	once	TRBD1	TRBV5-6	TRBJ1-5